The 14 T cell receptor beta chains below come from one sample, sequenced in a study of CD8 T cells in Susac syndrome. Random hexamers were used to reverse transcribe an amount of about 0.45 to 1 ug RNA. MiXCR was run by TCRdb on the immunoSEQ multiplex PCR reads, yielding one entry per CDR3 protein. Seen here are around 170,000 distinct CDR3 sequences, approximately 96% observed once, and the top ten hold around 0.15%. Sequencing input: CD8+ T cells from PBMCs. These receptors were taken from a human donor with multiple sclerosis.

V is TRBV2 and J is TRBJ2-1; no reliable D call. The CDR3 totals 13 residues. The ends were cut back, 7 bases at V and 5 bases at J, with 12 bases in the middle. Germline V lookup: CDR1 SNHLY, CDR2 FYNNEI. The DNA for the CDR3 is TGTGCCAGCACCTGGCTTCCTCACAATGAGCAGTTCTTC. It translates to CASTWLPHNEQFF.

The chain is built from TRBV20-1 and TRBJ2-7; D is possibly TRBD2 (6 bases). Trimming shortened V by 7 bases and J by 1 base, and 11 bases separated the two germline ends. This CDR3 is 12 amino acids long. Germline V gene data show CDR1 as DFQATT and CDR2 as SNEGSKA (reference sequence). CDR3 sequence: CSGASESYEQYF. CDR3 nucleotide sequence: TGCAGTGGGGCTAGCGAATCCTACGAGCAGTACTTC.

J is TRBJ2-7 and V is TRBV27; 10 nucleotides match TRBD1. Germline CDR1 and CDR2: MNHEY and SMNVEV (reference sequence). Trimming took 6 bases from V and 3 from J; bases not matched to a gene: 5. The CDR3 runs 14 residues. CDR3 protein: CASRPGQGNYEQYF. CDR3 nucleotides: TGTGCCAGCAGACCGGGACAGGGGAACTACGAGCAGTACTTC.

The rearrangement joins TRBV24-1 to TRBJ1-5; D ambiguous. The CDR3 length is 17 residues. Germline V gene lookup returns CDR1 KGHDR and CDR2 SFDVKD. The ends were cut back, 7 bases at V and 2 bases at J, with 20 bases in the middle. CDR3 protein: CATRTPAGRLGNQPQHF. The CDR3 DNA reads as TGTGCCACCAGGACCCCCGCGGGCAGGTTGGGCAATCAGCCCCAGCATTTT.

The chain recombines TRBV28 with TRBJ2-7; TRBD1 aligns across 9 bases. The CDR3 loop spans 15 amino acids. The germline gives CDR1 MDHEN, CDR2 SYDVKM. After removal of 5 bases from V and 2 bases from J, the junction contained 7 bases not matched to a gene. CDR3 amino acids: CASSPVQGAPYEQYF. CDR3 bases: TGTGCCAGCAGTCCCGTACAGGGGGCACCCTACGAGCAGTACTTC. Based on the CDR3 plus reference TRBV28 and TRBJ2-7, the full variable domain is DVKVTQSSRYLVKRTGEKVFLECVQDMDHENMFWYRQDPGLGLRLIYFSYDVKMKEKGDIPEGYSVSREKKERFSLILESASTNQTSMYLCASSPVQGAPYEQYFGPGTRLTVT.

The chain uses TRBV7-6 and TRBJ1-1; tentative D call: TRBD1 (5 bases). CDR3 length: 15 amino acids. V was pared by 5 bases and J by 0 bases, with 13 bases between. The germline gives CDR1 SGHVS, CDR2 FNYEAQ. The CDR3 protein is CASSPGEGMNTEAFF. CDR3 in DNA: TGTGCCAGCAGCCCCGGAGAGGGGATGAACACTGAAGCTTTCTTT.

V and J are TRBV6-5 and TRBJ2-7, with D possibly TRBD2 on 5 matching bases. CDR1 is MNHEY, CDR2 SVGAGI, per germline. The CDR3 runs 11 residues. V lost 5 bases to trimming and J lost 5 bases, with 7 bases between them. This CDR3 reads CASSPGNEQYF. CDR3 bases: TGTGCCAGCAGTCCCGGGAACGAGCAGTACTTC.

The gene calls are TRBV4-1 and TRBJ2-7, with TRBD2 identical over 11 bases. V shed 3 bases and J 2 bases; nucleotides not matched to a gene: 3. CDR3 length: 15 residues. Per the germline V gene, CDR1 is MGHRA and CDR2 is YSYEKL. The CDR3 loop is CASSQTSGVAYEQYF. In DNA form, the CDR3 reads TGCGCCAGCAGCCAGACTAGCGGGGTGGCCTACGAGCAGTACTTC.

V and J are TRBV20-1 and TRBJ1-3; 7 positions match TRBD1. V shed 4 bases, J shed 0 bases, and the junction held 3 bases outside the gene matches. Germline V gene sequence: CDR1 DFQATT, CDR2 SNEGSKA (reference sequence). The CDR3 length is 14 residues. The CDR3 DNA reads TGCAGTGCTACACAGGGGCTCTCTGGAAACACCATATATTTT. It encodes CSATQGLSGNTIYF.

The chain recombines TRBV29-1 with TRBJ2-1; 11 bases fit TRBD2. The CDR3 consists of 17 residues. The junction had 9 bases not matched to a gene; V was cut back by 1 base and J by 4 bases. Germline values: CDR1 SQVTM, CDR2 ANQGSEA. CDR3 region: CSVEGLAGGRDYNEQFF. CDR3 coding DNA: TGCAGCGTTGAAGGGCTAGCGGGAGGAAGGGATTACAATGAGCAGTTCTTC.

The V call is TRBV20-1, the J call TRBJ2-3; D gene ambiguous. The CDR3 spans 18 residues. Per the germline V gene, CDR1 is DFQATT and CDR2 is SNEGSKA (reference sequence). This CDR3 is CSHQTPIDIPDSTDTQYF. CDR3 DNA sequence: TGCAGCCACCAAACCCCAATCGACATCCCGGACAGCACAGATACGCAGTATTTT.

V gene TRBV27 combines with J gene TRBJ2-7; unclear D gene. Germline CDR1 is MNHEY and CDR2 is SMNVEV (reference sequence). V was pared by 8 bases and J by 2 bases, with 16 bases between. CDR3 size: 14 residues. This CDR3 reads CASSVNPQTYEQYF. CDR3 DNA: TGTGCCAGCTCAGTTAACCCCCAAACCTACGAGCAGTACTTC.

The chain's CDR3 is CSVDQGSSYEQYF. The CDR3 nucleotides read TGCAGCGTTGATCAGGGGAGCTCCTACGAGCAGTACTTC. The chain has TRBV29-1 and TRBJ2-7, with D perhaps TRBD1 (6 bases). This CDR3 is 13 amino acids long. From germline, CDR1 is SQVTM and CDR2 ANQGSEA. The V end was cut by 3 bases, the J end by 0 bases, with 9 bases between.

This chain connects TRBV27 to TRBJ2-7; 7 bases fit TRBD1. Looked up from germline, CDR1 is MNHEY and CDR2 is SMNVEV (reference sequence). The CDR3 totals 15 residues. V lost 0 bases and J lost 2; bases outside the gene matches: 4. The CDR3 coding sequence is TGTGCCAGCAGTTTATCGAGACAGGGTCCCTACGAGCAGTACTTC. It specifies CASSLSRQGPYEQYF.